These 9 T cell receptor beta chains share one sample of origin, sequenced in a study of blood T cell repertoires in COVID-19. Assay: immunoSEQ multiplex PCR; the TCRdb copy retains only in-frame clones and omits some. This sample has approximately 200,000 clones, with approximately 78% found just once. Sequencing used peripheral blood. The receptors stem from a woman over 75 with COVID-19, enrolled during active disease.

V gene TRBV6-2 or TRBV6-3 combines with J gene TRBJ2-7; TRBD1 matches at 7 bases. V gave up 2 bases and J gave up 5 bases; unmatched junction bases: 9. In germline, CDR1 is MNHEY, CDR2 SVGEGT. The CDR3 consists of 15 residues. The CDR3 DNA sequence: TGTGCCAGCAGTTACCTCCGGGACAGTGTCGACGAGCAGTACTTC. Its protein is CASSYLRDSVDEQYF.

V is TRBV7-4 and J is TRBJ2-7; D might be TRBD1 (5 bases). The V gene lost 7 bases and the J gene lost 2 bases, with 9 bases spanning the gap. The germline V gene encodes CDR1 SGHVT and CDR2 SQSDAQ. The CDR3 is 12 residues long. The CDR3: CASIPRAYEQYF. CDR3 nucleotides: TGTGCCAGCATCCCCAGGGCCTACGAGCAGTACTTC.

The chain recombines TRBV28 with TRBJ2-5; 9 bases line up with TRBD2. Germline loops: CDR1 MDHEN, CDR2 SYDVKM. Trimming cost V 5 bases and J 2 bases; bases outside gene matches: 12. There are 17 residues in the CDR3. This CDR3 reads CASSPLYSLAGQETQYF. The CDR3 nucleotides read TGTGCCAGCAGTCCCCTCTACTCCCTAGCGGGACAAGAGACCCAGTACTTC.

The V and J genes are TRBV28 and TRBJ1-2; 8 positions agree with TRBD1. The length of the CDR3 is 12 residues. V shed 8 bases and J 8 bases; nucleotides not matched to a gene: 7. The germline V gene has CDR1 MDHEN and CDR2 SYDVKM. This chain's CDR3 is CASEGTGEGYTF. In nucleotides, the CDR3 is TGTGCCAGCGAGGGGACAGGAGAAGGCTACACCTTC.

This clone was recorded a few times. The rearrangement joins TRBV27 to TRBJ2-2, with TRBD1 matching 7 bases. CDR1 MNHEY and CDR2 SMNVEV come from the germline V gene (reference sequence). The CDR3 sequence is 14 residues long. V dropped 6 bases and J dropped 3; count of bases not matched to a gene: 4. This chain's CDR3 is CASSLGTDTGELFF. CDR3 sequence (DNA): TGTGCCAGCAGCCTCGGGACAGACACCGGGGAGCTGTTTTTT.

The chain has TRBV2 and TRBJ1-4; D is unresolved. The germline CDR1 and CDR2 sequences are SNHLY and FYNNEI. The V gene lost 6 bases and the J gene lost 6 bases, with 14 bases spanning the gap. This CDR3 has 14 amino acids. The CDR3 loop reads CASSPTTYHEKLFF. The CDR3, as DNA: TGTGCCAGCAGCCCAACTACGTATCATGAAAAACTGTTTTTT.

The chain combines TRBV18 with TRBJ2-7; 8 bases fit TRBD2. J lost 7 bases, V lost 3 bases, and 5 bases had no gene match. Germline V gene sequence: CDR1 KGHSH, CDR2 LQKENI. This CDR3 contains 13 residues. Here the CDR3 reads CASSPSGSKEQYF. CDR3 coding DNA: TGTGCCAGCTCACCCAGCGGGAGTAAAGAGCAGTACTTC.

The chain has TRBV27 and TRBJ1-4; possible D gene TRBD1, 6 bases. Trimming took off 4 bases at V and 3 bases at J, with 12 bases between the two ends. The CDR3 has 15 amino acids. The germline CDR1 and CDR2 sequences are MNHEY and SMNVEV (reference sequence). The CDR3 sequence: CASSSWTESNEKLFF. Written as DNA, the CDR3 is TGTGCCAGCAGTTCTTGGACAGAGTCTAATGAAAAACTGTTTTTT.

This chain connects TRBV18 to TRBJ2-5, with TRBD2 matching 16 bases. Losses at the gene ends were 6 bases for V and 5 bases for J; bases not matched to a gene: 9. From germline, CDR1 is KGHSH and CDR2 LQKENI. This CDR3 contains 17 residues. Here the CDR3 reads CASSPTGTSGRDETQYF. The CDR3 DNA reads as TGTGCCAGCTCTCCAACCGGGACTAGCGGGAGGGACGAGACCCAGTACTTC.